The clone carrying this T cell receptor beta chain was seen only a few times. Only in-frame clones appear in the TCRdb table, and some are missing; sequencing was by immunoSEQ multiplex PCR. The sample yields 390,000 or so clones, roughly 86% seen once. The data were taken from a study of blood T cell repertoires in COVID-19. Study-wide context: Sources were T cells, B-cell-depleted T cells, or PBMCs; the material itself was cDNA or gDNA.

The germline V gene encodes CDR1 KGHDR and CDR2 SFDVKD. The CDR3 loop spans 13 amino acids. After removal of 8 bases from V and 6 bases from J, the junction contained 5 bases not matched to a gene. The rearrangement joins TRBV24-1 to TRBJ2-1, with TRBD1 matching over 8 bases. Source material: peripheral blood. This sequence was found in a young woman with COVID-19, enrolled during active disease. CDR3 DNA sequence: TGTGCCACCACGAAAACAGGGGGCAATGAGCAGTTCTTC. Translation gives CATTKTGGNEQFF.